A selection of T cell receptor beta chains follows, all from one sample in a study of T cell repertoires in cytomegalovirus infection. Each CDR3 protein is one row after TCRdb ran MiXCR on the reads. This sample has hundreds of thousands of distinct CDR3 sequences, with 24% found just once. Sequencing input: CD8+ T cells from PBMCs. These receptors were collected from a human donor in good health (CMV status not recorded). Some clones in this sample may be carry-over from other donors' samples. CDR3s leave out the opening cysteine and the closing phenylalanine or tryptophan.

CDR3aa: ATSTKDRGLNIQY; v_gene: TRBV15; j_gene: TRBJ2-4
CDR3aa: AAQFSNEKLF; v_gene: TRBV7-9; j_gene: TRBJ1-4
CDR3aa: ASSFWIRGDNEQF; v_gene: TRBV28; j_gene: TRBJ2-1
CDR3aa: AGSLVFDEQF; v_gene: TRBV7-6; j_gene: TRBJ2-1
CDR3aa: ATSGEFLGNSPLH; v_gene: TRBV6-2/TRBV6-3; j_gene: TRBJ1-6
CDR3aa: ASMLGQIVSNQPQH; v_gene: TRBV7-9; j_gene: TRBJ1-5
CDR3aa: ASSQPGGRDTEAF; v_gene: TRBV12-3/TRBV12-4; j_gene: TRBJ1-1
CDR3aa: ASNPRDRGQPYNEQF; v_gene: TRBV6-2/TRBV6-3; j_gene: TRBJ2-1
CDR3aa: ASCGNTEAF; v_gene: TRBV6-2/TRBV6-3; j_gene: TRBJ1-1
CDR3aa: SACPGDGAEAF; v_gene: TRBV20-1; j_gene: TRBJ1-1
CDR3aa: SVEYTRTGDEQF; v_gene: TRBV29-1; j_gene: TRBJ2-1
CDR3aa: SVETGASRETQY; v_gene: TRBV29-1; j_gene: TRBJ2-5
CDR3aa: ASSYLSRDRGNEQF; v_gene: TRBV6-6; j_gene: TRBJ2-1
CDR3aa: ASSLGQGPGYT; v_gene: TRBV7-2; j_gene: TRBJ1-2
CDR3aa: ASSLERVNTGELF; v_gene: TRBV7-9; j_gene: TRBJ2-2
CDR3aa: SVEDGGAFPDTQY; v_gene: TRBV29-1; j_gene: TRBJ2-3
CDR3aa: ASSSMPRTANTEAF; v_gene: TRBV7-2; j_gene: TRBJ1-1
CDR3aa: ASSTTSGGVDTQY; v_gene: TRBV7-3; j_gene: TRBJ2-3
CDR3aa: ASSPAGGLRRQAYEQY; v_gene: TRBV11-2; j_gene: TRBJ2-7
CDR3aa: ASSSVGKGANVLT; v_gene: TRBV18; j_gene: TRBJ2-6
CDR3aa: ASSYSMGGTEAF; v_gene: TRBV6-6; j_gene: TRBJ1-1
CDR3aa: ASRLTNQF; v_gene: TRBV7-3; j_gene: TRBJ2-1
CDR3aa: ATSRDLGVYNEQF; v_gene: TRBV15; j_gene: TRBJ2-1
CDR3aa: ASSFTGVSGANVLT; v_gene: TRBV7-9; j_gene: TRBJ2-6
CDR3aa: ASSQDPPGEGGYT; v_gene: TRBV4-2; j_gene: TRBJ1-2
CDR3aa: SAPTLNEQF; v_gene: TRBV20-1; j_gene: TRBJ2-1
CDR3aa: SVGGGTGELF; v_gene: TRBV29-1; j_gene: TRBJ2-2
CDR3aa: ASSHMDREGNTIY; v_gene: TRBV4-1; j_gene: TRBJ1-3
CDR3aa: RPGDTGELF; v_gene: TRBV2; j_gene: TRBJ2-2
CDR3aa: ASSYTPTGRRNTIY; v_gene: TRBV6-9; j_gene: TRBJ1-3
CDR3aa: ASSSTGGATNEKLF; v_gene: TRBV7-9; j_gene: TRBJ1-4
CDR3aa: ASSVGGSSNQPQH; v_gene: TRBV9; j_gene: TRBJ1-5
CDR3aa: ASSISGQGSAGYT; v_gene: TRBV19; j_gene: TRBJ1-2
CDR3aa: ATMGRITEQY; v_gene: TRBV2; j_gene: TRBJ2-7
CDR3aa: AISERQFNYGYT; v_gene: TRBV10-3; j_gene: TRBJ1-2
CDR3aa: ASSEWVNGELF; v_gene: TRBV27; j_gene: TRBJ2-2
CDR3aa: ASSLGVGANVLT; v_gene: TRBV7-8; j_gene: TRBJ2-6